These T cell receptor beta chains were read from a single sample in a study of CD8 T cells in ankylosing spondylitis. From the 5' RACE reads, TCRdb called clonotypes with MiXCR, one entry per CDR3 protein. The sample shows a few hundred thousand distinct CDR3 sequences, about 20% of them seen only once. Sequencing used blood, either unsorted or a sorted T cell fraction (not recorded which). The source is a male donor with ankylosing spondylitis. Each CDR3 is given with its conserved first and last residue. Fields, in order: J gene, D gene, clone size, V gene, CDR3 DNA, CDR3 protein. D genes are given only for firm matches. Clone size, where shown, is once, few, many, or a class for clones that have expanded.

J gene: TRBJ1-3; D gene: .; clone size: .; V gene: TRBV7-3; CDR3 DNA: TGTGCCAGCAGCTTAACGGGGGGCGATGGAAACACCATATATTTT; CDR3 protein: CASSLTGGDGNTIYF
J gene: TRBJ1-6; D gene: .; clone size: .; V gene: TRBV3-1; CDR3 DNA: TGTGCCAGCAGCCTCGGGCCGGTTCGGAATTCACCCCTCCACTTT; CDR3 protein: CASSLGPVRNSPLHF
J gene: TRBJ2-6; D gene: .; clone size: few; V gene: TRBV28; CDR3 DNA: TGTGCCAGCAGACACCCTGCGGGCTCGGGGGCCAACGTCCTGACTTTC; CDR3 protein: CASRHPAGSGANVLTF
J gene: TRBJ2-4; D gene: .; clone size: .; V gene: TRBV15; CDR3 DNA: TGTGCCACCCGACAAGGATCCCAATTCGGCATTCAGTACTTC; CDR3 protein: CATRQGSQFGIQYF
J gene: TRBJ2-3; D gene: TRBD2; clone size: many; V gene: TRBV5-6; CDR3 DNA: TGTGCCAGCAGCTTGGACGACTTGCCCAGCGGGACCACAGATACGCAGTATTTT; CDR3 protein: CASSLDDLPSGTTDTQYF
J gene: TRBJ1-2; D gene: .; clone size: .; V gene: TRBV28; CDR3 DNA: TGTGCCAGCAGCTTAAACGAGTGGAGGGAGGGCTATGGCTACACCTTC; CDR3 protein: CASSLNEWREGYGYTF
J gene: TRBJ2-5; D gene: TRBD2; clone size: .; V gene: TRBV28; CDR3 DNA: TGTGCCAGCAGCAAAGGGACTAGCGGGAGTATAGAGACCCAGTACTTC; CDR3 protein: CASSKGTSGSIETQYF
J gene: TRBJ2-4; D gene: .; clone size: .; V gene: TRBV27; CDR3 DNA: TGTGCCAGCAGCTCCGGAACAGGAAGCTGGGGCATCCAGTACTTC; CDR3 protein: CASSSGTGSWGIQYF
J gene: TRBJ2-7; D gene: .; clone size: .; V gene: TRBV28; CDR3 DNA: TGTGCCACCACCCTGGGACACTCCTACGAGCAGTACTTC; CDR3 protein: CATTLGHSYEQYF
J gene: TRBJ2-7; D gene: .; clone size: few; V gene: TRBV7-9; CDR3 DNA: TGTGCCAGCAGTCCTATTCCTTCGGCCTGGACCTACGAGCAGTACTTC; CDR3 protein: CASSPIPSAWTYEQYF
J gene: TRBJ2-1; D gene: .; clone size: few; V gene: TRBV6-2/TRBV6-3; CDR3 DNA: TGTGCCAGCAGTTACTCGACCCCCGTCAATGAGCAGTTCTTC; CDR3 protein: CASSYSTPVNEQFF
J gene: TRBJ2-5; D gene: .; clone size: .; V gene: TRBV28; CDR3 DNA: TGTGCCAGCCATACCCCGAGGACAGTGGTACAGACCCAGTACTTC; CDR3 protein: CASHTPRTVVQTQYF
J gene: TRBJ2-3; D gene: .; clone size: few; V gene: TRBV7-2; CDR3 DNA: TGTGCCAGCAACAGACGGGGGTGGGGCACAGATACGCAGTATTTT; CDR3 protein: CASNRRGWGTDTQYF